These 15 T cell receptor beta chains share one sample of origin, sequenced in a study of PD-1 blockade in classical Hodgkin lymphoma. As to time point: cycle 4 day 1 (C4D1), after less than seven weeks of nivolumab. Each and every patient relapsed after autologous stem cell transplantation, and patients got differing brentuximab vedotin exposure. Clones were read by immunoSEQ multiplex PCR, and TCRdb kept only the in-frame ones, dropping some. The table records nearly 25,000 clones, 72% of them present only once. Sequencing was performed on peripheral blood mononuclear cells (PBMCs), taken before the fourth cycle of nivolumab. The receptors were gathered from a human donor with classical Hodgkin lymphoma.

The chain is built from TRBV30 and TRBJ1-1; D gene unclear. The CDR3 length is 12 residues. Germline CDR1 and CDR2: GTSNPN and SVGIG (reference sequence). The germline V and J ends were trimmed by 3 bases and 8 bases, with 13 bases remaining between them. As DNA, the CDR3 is TGTGCCTGGAGCCCATCCGGCCCCGAAGCTTTCTTT. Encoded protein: CAWSPSGPEAFF.

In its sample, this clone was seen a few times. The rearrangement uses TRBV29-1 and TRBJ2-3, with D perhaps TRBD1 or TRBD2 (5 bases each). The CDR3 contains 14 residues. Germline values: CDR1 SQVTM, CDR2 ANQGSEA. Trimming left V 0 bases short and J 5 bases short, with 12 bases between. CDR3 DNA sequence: TGCAGCGTTGAAGATCGGGGCCAAAGAGATACGCAGTATTTT. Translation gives CSVEDRGQRDTQYF.

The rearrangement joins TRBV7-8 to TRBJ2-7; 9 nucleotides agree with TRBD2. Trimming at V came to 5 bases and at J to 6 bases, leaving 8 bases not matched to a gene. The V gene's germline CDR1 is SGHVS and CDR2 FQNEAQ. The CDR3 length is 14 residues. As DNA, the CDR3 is TGTGCCAGCAGCGCAAGCGGGGGGCTCGGCGAGCAGTACTTC. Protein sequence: CASSASGGLGEQYF.

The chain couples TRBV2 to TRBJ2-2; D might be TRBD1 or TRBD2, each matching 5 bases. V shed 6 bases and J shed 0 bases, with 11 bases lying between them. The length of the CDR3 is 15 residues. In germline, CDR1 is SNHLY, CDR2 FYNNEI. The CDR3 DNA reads TGTGCCAGCAGGATGGGACGGTCGAACACCGGGGAGCTGTTTTTT. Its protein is CASRMGRSNTGELFF.

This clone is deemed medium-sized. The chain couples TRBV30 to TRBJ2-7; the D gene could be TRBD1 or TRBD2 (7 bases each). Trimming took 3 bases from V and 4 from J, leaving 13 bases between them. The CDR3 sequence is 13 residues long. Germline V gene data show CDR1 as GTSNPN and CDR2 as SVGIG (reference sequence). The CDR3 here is CAWSRGGAYEQYF. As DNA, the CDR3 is TGTGCCTGGAGCAGGGGGGGAGCTTACGAGCAGTACTTC.

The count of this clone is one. CDR3 DNA sequence: TGTGCCAGCATTTACGGGACAAACAATGAGCAGTTCTTC. Protein product: CASIYGTNNEQFF. The rearrangement uses TRBV2 and TRBJ2-1; a weak D match, TRBD1 (6 bases). This CDR3 region has 13 residues. Trimming stripped 7 bases from V and 5 bases from J, with 12 bases between. Germline-derived CDR1 and CDR2 are SNHLY and FYNNEI. Based on the CDR3 plus reference TRBV2 and TRBJ2-1, the full variable domain is EPEVTQTPSHQVTQMGQEVILRCVPISNHLYFYWYRQILGQKVEFLVSFYNNEISEKSEIFDDQFSVERPDGSNFTLKIRSTKLEDSAMYFCASIYGTNNEQFFGPGTRLTVL.

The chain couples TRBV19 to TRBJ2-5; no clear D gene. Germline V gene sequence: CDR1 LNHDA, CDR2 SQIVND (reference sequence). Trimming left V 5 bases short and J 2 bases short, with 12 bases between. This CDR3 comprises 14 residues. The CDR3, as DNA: TGTGCCAGTAGTCGTGGATTAGCACAAGAGACCCAGTACTTC. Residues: CASSRGLAQETQYF.

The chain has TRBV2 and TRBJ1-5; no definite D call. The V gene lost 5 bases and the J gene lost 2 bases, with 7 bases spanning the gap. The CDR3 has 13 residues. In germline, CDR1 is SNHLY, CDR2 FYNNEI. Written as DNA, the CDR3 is TGTGCCAGCAGTCGGGAGGGCAATCAGCCCCAGCATTTT. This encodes CASSREGNQPQHF.

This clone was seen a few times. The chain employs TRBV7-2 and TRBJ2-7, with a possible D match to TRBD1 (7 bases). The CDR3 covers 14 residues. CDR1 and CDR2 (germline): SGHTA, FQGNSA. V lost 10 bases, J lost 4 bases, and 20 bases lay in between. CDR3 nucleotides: TGTGCCACCAGGGGGGCTACCTCATCATACGAGCAGTACTTC. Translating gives CATRGATSSYEQYF.

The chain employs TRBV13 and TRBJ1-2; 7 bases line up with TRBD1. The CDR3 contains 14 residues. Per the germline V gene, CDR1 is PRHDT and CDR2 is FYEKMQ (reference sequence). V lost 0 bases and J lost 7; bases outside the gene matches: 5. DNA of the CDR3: TGTGCCAGCAGCTTAGGGACAGGGACTTTTGGCTACACCTTC. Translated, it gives CASSLGTGTFGYTF.

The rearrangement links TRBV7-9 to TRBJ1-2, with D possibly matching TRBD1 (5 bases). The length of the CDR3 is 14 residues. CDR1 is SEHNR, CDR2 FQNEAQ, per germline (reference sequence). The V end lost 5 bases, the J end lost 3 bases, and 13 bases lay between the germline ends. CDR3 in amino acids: CASSRSGRDYGYTF. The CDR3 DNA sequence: TGTGCCAGCAGCCGTAGCGGCAGGGACTATGGCTACACCTTC.

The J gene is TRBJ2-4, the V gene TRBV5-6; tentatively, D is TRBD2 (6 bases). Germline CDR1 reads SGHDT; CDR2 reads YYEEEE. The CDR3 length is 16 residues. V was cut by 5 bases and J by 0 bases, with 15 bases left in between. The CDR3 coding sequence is TGTGCCAGCAGTCATACTGGGGGGTCAGCCAAAAACATTCAGTACTTC. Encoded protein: CASSHTGGSAKNIQYF.

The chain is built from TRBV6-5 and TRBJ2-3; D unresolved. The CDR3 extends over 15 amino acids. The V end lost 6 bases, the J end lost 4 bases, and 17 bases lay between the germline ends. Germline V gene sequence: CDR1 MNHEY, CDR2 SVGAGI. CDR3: CASSPPPPAPDTQYF. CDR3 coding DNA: TGTGCCAGCAGCCCTCCCCCTCCCGCCCCAGATACGCAGTATTTT.

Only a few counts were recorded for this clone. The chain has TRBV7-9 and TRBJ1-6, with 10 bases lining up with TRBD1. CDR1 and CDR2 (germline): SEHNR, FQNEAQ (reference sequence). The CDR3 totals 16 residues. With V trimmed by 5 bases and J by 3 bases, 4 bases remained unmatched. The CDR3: CASSQGQGFYNSPLHF. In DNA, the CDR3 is TGTGCCAGCAGCCAGGGACAGGGGTTCTATAATTCACCCCTCCACTTT.

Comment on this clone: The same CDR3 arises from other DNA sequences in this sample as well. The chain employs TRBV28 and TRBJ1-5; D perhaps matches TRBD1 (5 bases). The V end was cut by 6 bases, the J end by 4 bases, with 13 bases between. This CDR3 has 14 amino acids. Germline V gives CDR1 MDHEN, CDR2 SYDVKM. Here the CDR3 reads CASSLRERNQPQHF. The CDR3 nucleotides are TGTGCCAGCAGCCTCAGGGAACGGAATCAGCCCCAGCATTTT.